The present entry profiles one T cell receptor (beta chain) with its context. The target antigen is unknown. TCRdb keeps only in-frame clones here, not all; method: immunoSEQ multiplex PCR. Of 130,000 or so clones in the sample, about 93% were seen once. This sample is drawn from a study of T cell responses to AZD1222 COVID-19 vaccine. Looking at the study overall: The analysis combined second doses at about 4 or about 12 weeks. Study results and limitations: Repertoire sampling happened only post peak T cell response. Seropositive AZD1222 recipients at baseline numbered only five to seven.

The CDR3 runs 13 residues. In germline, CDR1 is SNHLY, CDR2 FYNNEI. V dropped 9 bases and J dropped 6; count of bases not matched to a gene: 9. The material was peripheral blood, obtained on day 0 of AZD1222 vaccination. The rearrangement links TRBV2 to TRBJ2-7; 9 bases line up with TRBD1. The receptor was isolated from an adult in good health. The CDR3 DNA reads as TGTGCCAGGTCCGGGACAGGGCCCTCCGAGCAGTACTTC. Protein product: CARSGTGPSEQYF. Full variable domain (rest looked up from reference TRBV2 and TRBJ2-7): EPEVTQTPSHQVTQMGQEVILRCVPISNHLYFYWYRQILGQKVEFLVSFYNNEISEKSEIFDDQFSVERPDGSNFTLKIRSTKLEDSAMYFCARSGTGPSEQYFGPGTRLTVT.